This TCR beta chain emerged from a study of yellow fever vaccine responses in identical twins. Study-level findings and limits: Reportedly, the response of twins' T cells to the vaccine seemed partly convergent, partly personalized.

This clonotype was seen a single time. Its cognate antigen is unknown. V lost 2 bases and J lost 3, with 8 bases in between. CDR1 is DFQATT, CDR2 SNEGSKA, per germline (reference sequence). CDR3 length equals 13 residues. TCRdb used MiXCR to reprocess the RT-PCR reads, holding one entry per CDR3 protein. The table lists approximately 13,000 distinct CDR3 sequences, about four fifths of them singletons, with roughly 0.68% in the top ten. The sequenced sample was T cells from blood (PBMCs), unsorted or a sorted subset (not recorded which), obtained before or after yellow fever vaccination (not recorded which). This chain uses TRBV20-1 with TRBJ1-5; TRBD1 is a possible D gene (5 bases). The source is a woman under 30 who received the yellow fever vaccine. CDR3 region: CSARRGDNQPQHF. The CDR3 coding sequence is TGCAGTGCTAGAAGAGGGGACAATCAGCCCCAGCATTTT.